This T cell receptor (beta chain) was obtained from a study of shared clonotypes between healthy human individuals. Method: immunoSEQ multiplex PCR; TCRdb's copy keeps in-frame clones and lacks some. The table shows 600,000 to 750,000 clones, with about two thirds occurring only once. This CDR3 is built from 15 residues. Trimming stripped 5 bases from V and 2 bases from J, with 14 bases between. CDR1 is LNHDA and CDR2 is SQIVND in the germline V gene (reference sequence). General observations from the study: It was observed that around 5% of naive CD4 clonotypes were shared across several donors.

Concerning this clone itself: Its target is unknown.

This TCR was recovered from a woman aged 25 to 39 in good health. This chain links TRBV19 with TRBJ2-3; possible D gene TRBD1, 6 bases. Specimen: memory CD4+ T cells sorted from blood. Subset reported: CD45RA-negative fraction. CDR3 in DNA: TGTGCCAGTAGTCTGTGGGGGCAAAACACAGATACGCAGTATTTT. It yields the protein CASSLWGQNTDTQYF.